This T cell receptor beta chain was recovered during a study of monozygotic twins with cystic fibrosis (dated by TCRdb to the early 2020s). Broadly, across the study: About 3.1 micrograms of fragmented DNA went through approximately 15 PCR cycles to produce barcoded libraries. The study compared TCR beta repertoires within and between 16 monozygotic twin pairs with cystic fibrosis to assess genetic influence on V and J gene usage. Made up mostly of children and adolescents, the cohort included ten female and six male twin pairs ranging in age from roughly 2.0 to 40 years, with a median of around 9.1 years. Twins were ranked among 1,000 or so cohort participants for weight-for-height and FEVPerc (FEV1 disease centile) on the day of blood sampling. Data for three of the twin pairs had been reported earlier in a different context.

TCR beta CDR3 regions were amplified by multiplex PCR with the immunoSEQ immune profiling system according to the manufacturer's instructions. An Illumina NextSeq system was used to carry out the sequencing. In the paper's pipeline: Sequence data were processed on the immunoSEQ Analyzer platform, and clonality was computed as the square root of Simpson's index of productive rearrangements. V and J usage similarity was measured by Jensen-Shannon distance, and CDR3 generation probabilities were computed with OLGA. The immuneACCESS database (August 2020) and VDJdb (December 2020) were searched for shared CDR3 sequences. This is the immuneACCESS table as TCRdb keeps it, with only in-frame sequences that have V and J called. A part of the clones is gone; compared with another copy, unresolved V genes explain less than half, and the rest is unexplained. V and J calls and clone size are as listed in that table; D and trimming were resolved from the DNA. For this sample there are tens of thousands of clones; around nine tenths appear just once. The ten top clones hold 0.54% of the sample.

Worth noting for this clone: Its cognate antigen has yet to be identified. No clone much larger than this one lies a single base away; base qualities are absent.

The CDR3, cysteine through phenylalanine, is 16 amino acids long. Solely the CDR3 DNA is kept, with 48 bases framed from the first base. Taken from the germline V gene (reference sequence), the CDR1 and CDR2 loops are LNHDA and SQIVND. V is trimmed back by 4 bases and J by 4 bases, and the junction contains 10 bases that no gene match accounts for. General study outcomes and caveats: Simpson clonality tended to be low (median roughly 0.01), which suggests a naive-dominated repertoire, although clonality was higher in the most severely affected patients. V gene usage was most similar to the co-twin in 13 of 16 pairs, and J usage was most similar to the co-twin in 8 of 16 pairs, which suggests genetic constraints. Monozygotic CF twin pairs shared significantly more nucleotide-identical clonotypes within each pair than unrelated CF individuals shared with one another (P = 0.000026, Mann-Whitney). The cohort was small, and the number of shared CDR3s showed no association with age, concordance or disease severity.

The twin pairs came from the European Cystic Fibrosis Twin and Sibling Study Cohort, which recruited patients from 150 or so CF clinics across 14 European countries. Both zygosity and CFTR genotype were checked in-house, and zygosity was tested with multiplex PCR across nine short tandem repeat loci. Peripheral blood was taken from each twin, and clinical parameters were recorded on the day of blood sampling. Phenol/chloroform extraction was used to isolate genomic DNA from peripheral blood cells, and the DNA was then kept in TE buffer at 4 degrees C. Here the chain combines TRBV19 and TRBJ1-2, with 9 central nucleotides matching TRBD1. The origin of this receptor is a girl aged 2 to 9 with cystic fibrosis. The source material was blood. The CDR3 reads CASSTELRTGAYGYTF. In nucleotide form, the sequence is TGTGCCAGTAGTACCGAACTCCGGACAGGGGCCTATGGCTACACCTTC.